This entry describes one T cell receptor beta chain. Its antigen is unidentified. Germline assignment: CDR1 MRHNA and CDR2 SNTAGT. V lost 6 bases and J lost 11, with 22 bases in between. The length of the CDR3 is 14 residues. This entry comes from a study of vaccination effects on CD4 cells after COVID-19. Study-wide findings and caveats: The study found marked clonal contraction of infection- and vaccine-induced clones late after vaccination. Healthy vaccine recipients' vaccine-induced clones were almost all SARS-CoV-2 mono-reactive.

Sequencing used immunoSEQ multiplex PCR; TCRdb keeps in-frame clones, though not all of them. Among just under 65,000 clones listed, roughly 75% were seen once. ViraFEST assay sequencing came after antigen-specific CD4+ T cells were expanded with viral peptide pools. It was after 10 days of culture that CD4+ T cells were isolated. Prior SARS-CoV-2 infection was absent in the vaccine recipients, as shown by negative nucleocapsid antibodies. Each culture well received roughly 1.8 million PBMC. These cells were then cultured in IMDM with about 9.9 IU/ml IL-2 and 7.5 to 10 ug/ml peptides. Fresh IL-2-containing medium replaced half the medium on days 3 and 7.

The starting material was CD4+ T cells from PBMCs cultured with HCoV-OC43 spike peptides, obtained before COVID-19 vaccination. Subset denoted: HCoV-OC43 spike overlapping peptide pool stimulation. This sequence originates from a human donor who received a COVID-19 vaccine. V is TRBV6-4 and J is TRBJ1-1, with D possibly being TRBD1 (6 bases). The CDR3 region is CASSRDTKNAEAFF. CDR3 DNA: TGTGCCAGCAGCCGGGACACCAAAAACGCGGAGGCTTTCTTT.